One sample yielded the 2 T cell receptor beta chains listed below, sequenced in a study of CD8 T cells in Susac syndrome. Reverse transcription of roughly 0.45 to 1 ug RNA used random hexamers. TCRdb fed the immunoSEQ multiplex PCR reads into MiXCR, producing one record per CDR3 protein. The sample yields about 75,000 distinct CDR3 sequences, 94% seen once. The sample comprised CD8+ T cells from PBMCs. The receptors derive from a human donor with Susac syndrome.

The chain has TRBV5-1 and TRBJ2-3; 7 bases are shared with TRBD2. Germline CDR1 SGHRS, CDR2 YFSETQ. The CDR3 is 16 residues long. V dropped 0 bases and J dropped 1; count of bases not matched to a gene: 5. The CDR3 reads CASSLVTGLGTDTQYF. The CDR3 nucleotides read TGCGCCAGCAGCTTGGTTACCGGACTAGGCACAGATACGCAGTATTTT.

The V call is TRBV2, the J call TRBJ1-1; D might be TRBD1 (5 bases). Germline V gene lookup returns CDR1 SNHLY and CDR2 FYNNEI. The CDR3 has 12 residues. V dropped 8 bases and J dropped 6 bases, with 13 bases sitting between them. Here the CDR3 reads CASLGRRAEAFF. CDR3 nucleotide sequence: TGTGCCAGCCTGGGGCGACGGGCTGAAGCTTTCTTT. Full variable domain (rest looked up from reference TRBV2 and TRBJ1-1): EPEVTQTPSHQVTQMGQEVILRCVPISNHLYFYWYRQILGQKVEFLVSFYNNEISEKSEIFDDQFSVERPDGSNFTLKIRSTKLEDSAMYFCASLGRRAEAFFGQGTRLTVV.